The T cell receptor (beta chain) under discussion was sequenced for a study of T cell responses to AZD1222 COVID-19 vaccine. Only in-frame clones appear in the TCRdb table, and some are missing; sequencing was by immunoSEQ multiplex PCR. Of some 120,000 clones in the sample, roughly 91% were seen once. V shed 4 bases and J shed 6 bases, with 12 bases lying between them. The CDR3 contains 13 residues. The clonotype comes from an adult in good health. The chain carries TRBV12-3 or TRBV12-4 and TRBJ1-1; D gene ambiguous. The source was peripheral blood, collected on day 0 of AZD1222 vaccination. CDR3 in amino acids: CASSWEPDAEAFF. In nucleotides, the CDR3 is TGTGCCAGCAGTTGGGAACCAGATGCTGAAGCTTTCTTT.